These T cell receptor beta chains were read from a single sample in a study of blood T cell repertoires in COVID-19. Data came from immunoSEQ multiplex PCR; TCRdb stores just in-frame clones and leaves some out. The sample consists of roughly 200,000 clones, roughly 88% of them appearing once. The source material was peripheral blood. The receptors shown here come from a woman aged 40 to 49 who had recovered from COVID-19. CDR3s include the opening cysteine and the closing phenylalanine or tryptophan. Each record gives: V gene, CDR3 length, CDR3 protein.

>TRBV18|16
CASSPRTSGALETQYF
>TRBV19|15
CASSISTGTVYEQYF
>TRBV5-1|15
CASSLAGVYNEKLFF
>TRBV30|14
CALGTSGSYNEQFF
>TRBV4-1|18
CASSLDGLAGGPWETQYF
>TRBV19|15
CASSGTWSSGNTIYF
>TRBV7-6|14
CASSPTSLYNEQFF
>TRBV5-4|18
CASSSKAGGENYNSPLHF
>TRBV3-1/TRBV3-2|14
CASSQDPPYNEQFF
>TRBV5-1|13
CASSLGLENIQYF
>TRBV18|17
CASSPLGLAGGYNEQFF
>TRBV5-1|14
CASSSTGGPGELFF
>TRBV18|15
CASSPRTGTDTEAFF
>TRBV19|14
CASSFRSGSIGYTF
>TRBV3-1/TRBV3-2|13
CASSQGSARWQFF
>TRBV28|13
CASSPGQGTEAFF
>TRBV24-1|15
CATGTGGRGTQPQHF
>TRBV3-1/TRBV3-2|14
CASSHRRGNYEQYF
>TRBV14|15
CASSHRDRVVNEQFF
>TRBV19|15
CASSIEAGGHQPQHF
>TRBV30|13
CAWMRGAYTEAFF
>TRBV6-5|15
CASSYGGRVAEKLFF
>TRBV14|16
CASSLLTSGASYEQYF
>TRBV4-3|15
CASSQENSRGGELFF
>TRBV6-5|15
CASSSRAGRTDTQYF
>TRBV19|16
CASSVWNRGSNTEAFF
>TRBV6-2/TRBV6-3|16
CASSPRDSRVSGELFF
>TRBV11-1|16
CASSTGLAGITGELFF
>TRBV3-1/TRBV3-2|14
CASSQVPDSYEQYF
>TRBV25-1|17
CASSEYMGRGSGNTIYF
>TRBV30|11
CAADTGYGYTF
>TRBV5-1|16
CASSFGLAEFTDTQYF
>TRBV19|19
CASSIRFSLAGRKRTEAFF
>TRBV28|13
CASTQDRGHGYTF
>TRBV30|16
CAWSVRAGSYNSPLHF
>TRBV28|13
CASISGGSTEAFF
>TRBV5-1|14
CASSLSGPHGELFF
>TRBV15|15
CATSRDYGGQETQYF